This T cell receptor (beta chain) was sequenced in a study of OX40 agonist ivuxolimab in advanced cancers. Broadly, across the study: Ivuxolimab, which targeted the costimulatory receptor OX40 (CD134), was an agonistic, fully human IgG2 monoclonal antibody. Peripheral TCRbeta sequencing aimed to test whether ivuxolimab altered TCR sequence diversity and caused clonal T-cell expansion. Prior anti-PD-1, anti-PD-L1 or anti-CTLA-4 therapy was permitted, and checkpoint inhibitors had been received by 40% to 50% of dose-escalation patients. Intravenous ivuxolimab was administered to patients every 2 weeks at six dose levels: 0.01, 0.1, 0.3, 1.5, 3 and 10 mg/kg. The monotherapy dose-escalation portion (N ≈ 57 patients) of the phase I ivuxolimab trial is reported in the paper. Of the approximately 50 dose-escalation patients, hepatocellular carcinoma was present in about 19, melanoma in approximately 15, renal cell carcinoma in 9 and head and neck cancer in 9. In the dose-escalation cohort, about four fifths of patients were male, and the mean age was 60 years with a range of roughly 20 to 80. Partial responses occurred in three dose-escalation patients: two with cutaneous melanoma and one with hepatocellular carcinoma. Paper-wide results and their limitations: At doses of 0.1 to 3.0 mg/kg, clonal expansion of both CD4+ and CD8+ T cells in blood was seen between baseline and week 6. The antigen specificity of the peripheral T cells that underwent clonal expansion was not determined. After ivuxolimab, more expanded clones were found on average in CD8+ T cells than in CD4+ T cells. Low levels of normalized T-cell clonal expansion were also seen in some patients who did not respond. Partial responders in the 0.1-3.0 mg/kg groups had among the lowest normalized peripheral clonal expansion, especially among CD8+ T cells.

For sequencing of the TCRbeta CDR3 region, genomic DNA was extracted from the sorted cells. The immunoSEQ Assay was used for sequencing of TCRbeta CDR3 regions. Not all clones reach the TCRdb copy of this immuneACCESS table, which keeps in-frame sequences only. Checked studies attribute under half of the gap to unresolved V genes and leave the rest unexplained. The sample contains about 100,000 clones, 91% of them found a single time. The ten most abundant clones make up under 0.65% of the sample. For CDR1 and CDR2, the germline V gene lists SGHVS and FQNEAQ. Inclusive of the bounding cysteine and phenylalanine, the CDR3 is 14 residues long. The retained sequence is limited to the CDR3, 42 bases, with the frame set at the first base. The trim is 5 bases for V and 1 base for J, with a gap of 12 bases between the germline ends. For this clone: Its target antigen remains unknown. The sample holds no much larger clone one base away, and base qualities are not on file.

The trial excluded patients who had a history of autoimmune disease or were on systemic immunosuppression. In every dose cohort, peripheral blood was drawn for TCR sequencing at baseline, cycle 4 day 1, and cycle 7 day 1. The samples were drawn from a first-in-human, open-label, multicenter phase I dose-escalation trial of ivuxolimab. Adults with locally advanced or metastatic head and neck squamous cell, hepatocellular, melanoma or renal cell carcinoma were enrolled in the trial. Before TCR sequencing, CD4+ T cells and CD8+ T cells were sorted from peripheral blood as separate populations. The starting material was CD4+ or CD8+ T cells sorted from blood, obtained in a trial of the OX40 agonist ivuxolimab. This sequence originates from an adult with an advanced solid tumor such as melanoma, head and neck, liver or kidney cancer. The V gene is TRBV7-8 and the J gene is TRBJ2-7; D gene: possibly TRBD2, on 7 matching bases. CDR3 loop: CASSRGGGSYEQYF. At the DNA level, the sequence is TGTGCCAGCAGCCGGGGAGGGGGGTCCTACGAGCAGTACTTC.